One sample yielded the 20 T cell receptor beta chains listed below, sequenced in a study of CD8 T cells in ankylosing spondylitis. TCRdb re-analysed the 5' RACE reads in MiXCR, keeping a single row per CDR3 protein. The sample holds 150,000 to 200,000 distinct CDR3 sequences; 15% to 20% are singletons and the top ten take around 4.7%. Input material: blood, either unsorted or a sorted T cell fraction (not recorded which). The receptors here all came from a male donor aged 10 to 30 with ankylosing spondylitis or in good health (not recorded which).

This clonotype was recorded many times. V is TRBV14 and J is TRBJ2-4; D unclear. The CDR3 loop spans 13 amino acids. The V end lost 1 base, the J end lost 4 bases, and 5 bases lay between the germline ends. Germline V lookup: CDR1 SGHDN, CDR2 FVKESK. The chain's CDR3 is CASSQGGKNIQYF. In DNA form, the CDR3 reads TGTGCCAGCAGCCAAGGAGGTAAAAACATTCAGTACTTC.

The table lists this clonotype with many counts. V and J are TRBV7-2 and TRBJ2-3; tentatively, D is TRBD1 (6 bases). Germline V gives CDR1 SGHTA, CDR2 FQGNSA. The CDR3 contains 15 residues. V was shortened by 3 bases and J by 1 base, with 11 bases between the two germline ends. CDR3 sequence reads: CASSFIGGGTDTQYF. The CDR3 DNA sequence: TGTGCCAGCAGCTTTATAGGGGGTGGCACAGATACGCAGTATTTT. Variable domain in full (rest from reference TRBV7-2 and TRBJ2-3): GAGVSQSPSNKVTEKGKDVELRCDPISGHTALYWYRQSLGQGLEFLIYFQGNSAPDKSGLPSDRFSAERTGGSVSTLTIQRTQQEDSAVYLCASSFIGGGTDTQYFGPGTRLTVL.

This chain links TRBV10-1 with TRBJ2-1; no definite D call. V was pared by 3 bases and J by 0 bases, with 6 bases between. Germline V gene data show CDR1 as WNHNN and CDR2 as SYGVQD (reference sequence). The length of the CDR3 is 14 residues. The CDR3 bases are TGCGCCAGCAGTGACTCAAGCTCCTACAATGAGCAGTTCTTC. Translated, it gives CASSDSSSYNEQFF.

This clonotype was counted ten times or more. J is TRBJ2-7 and V is TRBV12-3 or TRBV12-4; D gene ambiguous. The CDR3 loop spans 14 amino acids. Between the trimmed V and J ends, which lost 5 bases and 0 bases, there was a span of 11 bases. As DNA, the CDR3 is TGTGCCAGCAGTCTAGGCGAAAGCTCCTACGAGCAGTACTTC. This gives the protein CASSLGESSYEQYF.

This clonotype was counted ten times or more. The gene calls are TRBV20-1 and TRBJ2-7; D tentatively reads TRBD1 or TRBD2 (5 bases each). This CDR3 comprises 16 residues. V was trimmed by 3 bases and J by 1 base, leaving 19 bases between them. Germline V lookup: CDR1 DFQATT, CDR2 SNEGSKA (reference sequence). CDR3 residues: CSASPRGRSVSYEQYF. The CDR3 bases are TGCAGTGCTAGTCCCCGGGGCCGATCGGTATCCTACGAGCAGTACTTC.

The chain is built from TRBV29-1 and TRBJ2-1; perhaps TRBD1 as D (6 bases). Trimming stripped 6 bases from V and 8 bases from J, with 17 bases between. The germline V gene encodes CDR1 SQVTM and CDR2 ANQGSEA. CDR3 size: 13 residues. In nucleotides, the CDR3 is TGCAGCGTAAGGGTCCTCAACAGGGATGAGCAGTTCTTC. Protein product: CSVRVLNRDEQFF.

This clonotype was recorded at least ten times. This CDR3 is CASRSGTGELPLHF. The CDR3 DNA reads TGTGCCAGCAGGTCCGGGACAGGGGAACTACCCCTCCACTTT. The rearrangement uses TRBV6-6 and TRBJ1-6; 10 bases agree with TRBD1. Germline trimming cut 6 bases from V and 12 bases from J; bases unmatched to any gene: 8. Germline V gives CDR1 MNHNY, CDR2 SVGAGI (reference sequence). CDR3 length: 14 residues.

V and J are TRBV29-1 and TRBJ2-1; 10 bases align to TRBD1. With 5 bases clipped from V and 6 bases from J, the junction kept 7 bases outside the gene matches. CDR1 is SQVTM and CDR2 is ANQGSEA in the germline V gene. This CDR3 has 14 residues. CDR3: CSVLPGTGVNEQFF. DNA for the CDR3: TGCAGCGTTCTCCCCGGGACAGGGGTCAATGAGCAGTTCTTC.

The chain is built from TRBV20-1 and TRBJ2-7; TRBD1 agrees at 7 bases. The ends lost 6 bases at V and 3 bases at J; junction bases unmatched: 11. Germline loops: CDR1 DFQATT, CDR2 SNEGSKA (reference sequence). This CDR3 has 14 residues. The CDR3 reads CSATQTGLYYEQYF. The DNA for the CDR3 is TGCAGTGCCACCCAGACAGGGTTGTACTACGAGCAGTACTTC.

J is TRBJ2-7 and V is TRBV20-1, with 10 bases identical to TRBD2. The CDR3 runs to 14 residues. V lost 6 bases, J lost 3 bases, and 8 bases stayed unmatched. Germline lookup yields CDR1 DFQATT and CDR2 SNEGSKA (reference sequence). The CDR3 loop is CSAPSGRADYEQYF. The CDR3 coding sequence is TGCAGTGCCCCGAGCGGGAGGGCTGACTACGAGCAGTACTTC.

This clonotype was picked up many times. The V call is TRBV18, the J call TRBJ2-2, with D possibly being TRBD2 (5 bases). The length of the CDR3 is 16 residues. From germline, CDR1 is KGHSH and CDR2 LQKENI. V lost 0 bases and J lost 0, with 8 bases in between. The CDR3 loop reads CASSPPAGTNTGELFF. CDR3 coding DNA: TGTGCCAGCTCACCACCGGCGGGCACGAACACCGGGGAGCTGTTTTTT. The entire variable domain, with the rest obtained from reference TRBV18 and TRBJ2-2, is as follows: NAGVMQNPRHLVRRRGQEARLRCSPMKGHSHVYWYRQLPEEGLKFMVYLQKENIIDESGMPKERFSAEFPKEGPSILRIQQVVRGDSAAYFCASSPPAGTNTGELFFGEGSRLTVL.

This clonotype was found many times. The chain combines TRBV6-4 with TRBJ2-6; D gene ambiguous. The CDR3 consists of 15 residues. The V end was cut by 4 bases, the J end by 0 bases, with 7 bases between. Germline CDR1 reads MRHNA; CDR2 reads SNTAGT. CDR3 coding DNA: TGTGCCAGCAGTGCCAGCTCCTCTGGGGCCAACGTCCTGACTTTC. Residues: CASSASSSGANVLTF.

This clonotype was detected many times. The chain has TRBV29-1 and TRBJ2-1; 13 positions agree with TRBD2. Trimming cost V 1 base and J 3 bases; bases outside gene matches: 3. CDR1 is SQVTM and CDR2 is ANQGSEA in the germline V gene. The CDR3 consists of 16 residues. The CDR3 is CSVEGTSGRLYNEQFF. The CDR3 region has the DNA TGCAGCGTTGAAGGGACTAGCGGGAGACTCTACAATGAGCAGTTCTTC.

Ten or more counts support this clonotype. The gene calls are TRBV3-1 and TRBJ1-1, with D uncertain. This CDR3 region has 13 residues. Trimming took 2 bases from V and 1 from J, leaving 5 bases between them. Germline assignment: CDR1 LGHDT and CDR2 YNNKEL (reference sequence). CDR3 sequence (DNA): TGTGCCAGCAGCCAACAATGGAACACTGAAGCTTTCTTT. Translating gives CASSQQWNTEAFF.

CDR3 in DNA: TGTGCCAGCAGCGTAGGACTAGCGGGAGGAGCCGGGGAGCTGTTTTTT. Translated, it gives CASSVGLAGGAGELFF. The chain links TRBV9 to TRBJ2-2; 13 nucleotides align to TRBD2. The germline V gene has CDR1 SGDLS and CDR2 YYNGEE. The J segment lost 6 bases and the V segment lost 0 bases, leaving 2 bases of the junction unmatched. The CDR3 extends over 16 amino acids.

Many counts were recorded for this clonotype. The rearrangement joins TRBV28 to TRBJ1-5, with a possible D match to TRBD1 (6 bases). CDR1 and CDR2 (germline): MDHEN, SYDVKM. The CDR3 is made up of 15 amino acids. V was shortened by 6 bases and J by 7 bases, with 19 bases between the two germline ends. CDR3 region: CASREGTRRGQPQHF. CDR3 bases: TGTGCCAGCAGGGAAGGGACACGTCGGGGGCAGCCCCAGCATTTT. The variable domain in full, with the rest retrieved from reference TRBV28 and TRBJ1-5, is DVKVTQSSRYLVKRTGEKVFLECVQDMDHENMFWYRQDPGLGLRLIYFSYDVKMKEKGDIPEGYSVSREKKERFSLILESASTNQTSMYLCASREGTRRGQPQHFGDGTRLSIL.

This clonotype occurred many times. The V call is TRBV30, the J call TRBJ2-1; tentative D call: TRBD2 (5 bases). CDR1 and CDR2 (germline): GTSNPN, SVGIG (reference sequence). The CDR3 runs 12 residues. V shed 2 bases and J shed 10 bases, with 12 bases lying between them. CDR3 sequence (DNA): TGTGCCTGGAGTAGAGGGCAAGAAGAGCAGTTCTTC. It encodes CAWSRGQEEQFF.

This clonotype was found many times. CDR3 sequence (DNA): TGTGCCAGCAGCCAGAAGAACAGGGGAACTAATGAAAAACTGTTTTTT. As protein: CASSQKNRGTNEKLFF. The V gene is TRBV3-1, the J gene TRBJ1-4, with 7 bases lining up with TRBD1. The length of the CDR3 is 16 residues. Germline values: CDR1 LGHDT, CDR2 YNNKEL (reference sequence). With 3 bases clipped from V and 1 base from J, the junction kept 5 bases outside the gene matches.

This clonotype was detected ten times or more. This chain connects TRBV10-3 to TRBJ2-5, with 10 bases fitting TRBD2. Germline V CDR1 and CDR2: ENHRY, SYGVKD. J was trimmed by 3 bases and V by 10 bases; bases with no gene match: 5. This CDR3 region has 13 residues. The CDR3 loop reads CATLAGVEETQYF. The CDR3 DNA reads TGTGCCACTCTAGCGGGAGTAGAAGAGACCCAGTACTTC.

With respect to this clonotype: A junction end diverges from the germline sequence, so it may reflect a read error. V usage is TRBV11-3 and J usage is TRBJ2-6; TRBD2 might be the D (6 bases). Germline CDR1 and CDR2: SGHNT and YENEEA. This CDR3 spans 19 amino acids. The CDR3 sequence: CASSLDEGLARPGANVLTF. The CDR3 DNA follows: TGTGCCAGCAGCCTAGATGAGGGACTCGCCCGACCTGGGGCCAACGTCCTGACTTTC. Variable domain in full (rest from reference TRBV11-3 and TRBJ2-6): EAGVVQSPRYKIIEKKQPVAFWCNPISGHNTLYWYLQNLGQGPELLIRYENEEAVDDSQLPKDRFSAERLKGVDSTLKIQPAELGDSAVYLCASSLDEGLARPGANVLTFGAGSRLTVL.